This T cell receptor beta chain was captured in a study of technical replicates of blood from a handful of donors. Germline V CDR1 and CDR2: GTSNPN, SVGIG (reference sequence). The CDR3 runs to 12 residues. With 2 bases clipped from V and 8 bases from J, the junction kept 3 bases outside the gene matches. The protocol was immunoSEQ multiplex PCR, while the TCRdb copy is restricted to in-frame clones and leaves out a portion. The table records tens of thousands of clones, around nine tenths of them present only once. Only a few counts were recorded for this clone. The chain links TRBV30 to TRBJ1-1, with 9 bases matching TRBD1. Material for sequencing was PBMCs. This clonotype was obtained from a human donor in good health. Some clones in this sample may be carry-over from other donors' samples. CDR3 loop: CAWSSGTGEAFF. Written as DNA, the CDR3 is TGTGCCTGGAGTTCCGGGACAGGGGAAGCTTTCTTT.